The 10 T cell receptor beta chains below all came from one sample that was sequenced in a study of blood T cell repertoires in COVID-19. Generated by immunoSEQ multiplex PCR, the TCRdb table keeps only in-frame clones and is missing some. The sample has about 280,000 clones, approximately 86% seen once. The sample taken for sequencing was peripheral blood. The source of these receptors is a man between 18 and 29 years old with active or convalescent COVID-19.

The chain carries TRBV3-1 (or the pseudogene TRBV3-2) and TRBJ2-3; the match to TRBD2 covers 7 bases. Unmatched junction bases numbered 2, after V lost 4 bases and J lost 4 bases. Germline V gives CDR1 LGHDT, CDR2 YNNKEL (reference sequence). The CDR3 totals 13 residues. CDR3 DNA: TGTGCCAGCAGCCGAGGACTAGCAGATACGCAGTATTTT. It codes for CASSRGLADTQYF.

The genes are TRBV5-1 and TRBJ2-7; D is perhaps TRBD1 (5 bases). Trimming took 5 bases from V and 3 from J, leaving 18 bases between them. Looked up from germline, CDR1 is SGHRS and CDR2 is YFSETQ. This CDR3 is 15 amino acids long. This CDR3 is CASSFGRVDDYEQYF. The DNA for the CDR3 is TGCGCCAGCAGTTTTGGCAGGGTCGATGACTACGAGCAGTACTTC.

The chain is built from TRBV18 and TRBJ2-3; 16 bases map to TRBD2. V lost 3 bases to trimming and J lost 8 bases; unmatched junction nucleotides: 5. Germline V gene sequence: CDR1 KGHSH, CDR2 LQKENI. CDR3 length: 16 residues. In DNA, the CDR3 is TGTGCCAGCTCACCTCCGGGACTAGCGGGGGGGAGTACGCAGTATTTT. Encoded protein: CASSPPGLAGGSTQYF.

V usage is TRBV4-1 and J usage is TRBJ2-7; D may be TRBD1 (6 bases). V was cut by 4 bases and J by 2 bases, with 15 bases left in between. The CDR3 is 15 amino acids. Germline CDR1 reads MGHRA; CDR2 reads YSYEKL. The CDR3 nucleotides are TGCGCCAGCAGCCGGCCCGGACAGAGACCCTACGAGCAGTACTTC. Translating it yields CASSRPGQRPYEQYF.

The V gene is TRBV27, the J gene TRBJ1-2; 7 bases agree with TRBD1. Per the germline V gene, CDR1 is MNHEY and CDR2 is SMNVEV (reference sequence). This CDR3 has 13 amino acids. The V and J ends lost 3 bases and 3 bases, in that order; junction bases with no gene match: 1. The CDR3 reads CASSLGQYYGYTF. The CDR3 DNA reads TGTGCCAGCAGTTTGGGACAGTACTATGGCTACACCTTC.

This chain links TRBV5-6 with TRBJ2-1; 8 bases are a match to TRBD2. Germline V CDR1 and CDR2: SGHDT, YYEEEE. The V and J ends lost 3 bases and 2 bases, in that order; junction bases with no gene match: 7. This CDR3 has 16 amino acids. CDR3 sequence (DNA): TGTGCCAGCAGCTACCGCCCGGGGGGGACCTACAATGAGCAGTTCTTC. Residues: CASSYRPGGTYNEQFF.

This CDR3 reads CASSRGHGYGYTF. DNA of the CDR3: TGTGCCAGCAGTCGGGGGCACGGCTATGGCTACACCTTC. The V and J genes are TRBV6-6 and TRBJ1-2; perhaps TRBD1 as D (6 bases). The CDR3 is made up of 13 amino acids. Trimming pared 5 bases from V and 4 bases from J, leaving 11 bases between. Germline lookup yields CDR1 MNHNY and CDR2 SVGAGI (reference sequence).

The chain carries TRBV29-1 and TRBJ1-2, with 9 bases fitting TRBD1. The CDR3 sequence is 12 residues long. Germline-derived CDR1 and CDR2 are SQVTM and ANQGSEA. The J segment lost 10 bases and the V segment lost 7 bases, leaving 10 bases of the junction unmatched. In DNA form, the CDR3 reads TGCAGCGAGAAGAGGACAGGGGTTGACTACACCTTC. This sequence encodes CSEKRTGVDYTF.

This clone was seen only a few times. V and J are TRBV25-1 and TRBJ2-4; 10 positions match TRBD2. After removal of 2 bases from V and 0 bases from J, the junction contained 4 bases not matched to a gene. The CDR3 is 17 residues long. Per germline, CDR1 MGHDK and CDR2 SYGVNS. CDR3: CASSEASGGIAKNIQYF. The CDR3, as DNA: TGTGCCAGCAGTGAAGCTAGCGGGGGAATAGCCAAAAACATTCAGTACTTC.

J is TRBJ1-2 and V is TRBV6-1, with D perhaps TRBD1 (5 bases). Germline V lookup: CDR1 MNHNS, CDR2 SASEGT. The CDR3 covers 15 residues. The V end was cut by 0 bases, the J end by 4 bases, with 12 bases between. For the CDR3, the DNA is TGTGCCAGCAGTGAAGCGAGGGGAGGTAGCTATGGCTACACCTTC. Residues: CASSEARGGSYGYTF.